These 6 T cell receptor beta chains originate from one sample sequenced in a study of OX40 agonist ivuxolimab in advanced cancers. Using immunoSEQ multiplex PCR, the repertoire was profiled, and TCRdb retains in-frame clones only, with some absent. The table shows 75,000 to 95,000 clones, with roughly 90% occurring only once. Here the sequenced sample was CD4+ or CD8+ T cells sorted from blood, taken in a trial of the OX40 agonist ivuxolimab. Every receptor here comes from an adult with an advanced solid tumor such as melanoma, head and neck, liver or kidney cancer.

This rearrangement joins TRBV15 to TRBJ2-1, with D perhaps matching TRBD1 or TRBD2 (5 bases each). The CDR3 loop spans 18 amino acids. Germline V gene lookup returns CDR1 LNHNV and CDR2 YYDKDF (reference sequence). The V end was cut by 0 bases, the J end by 0 bases, with 15 bases between. CDR3 loop: CATSRDLGAGRSYNEQFF. DNA of the CDR3: TGTGCCACCAGCAGAGATCTAGGGGCGGGTCGCTCCTACAATGAGCAGTTCTTC.

The genes are TRBV5-1 and TRBJ1-1; 9 nucleotides match TRBD1. The germline gives CDR1 SGHRS, CDR2 YFSETQ. CDR3 length: 14 amino acids. V trimming: 5 bases; J trimming: 6 bases; junction bases outside the gene matches: 8. The CDR3 region is CASRGQGSGAEAFF. In DNA form, the CDR3 reads TGCGCCAGCAGGGGACAGGGTTCGGGAGCTGAAGCTTTCTTT.

This clone was picked up one time. The chain is built from TRBV19 and TRBJ1-2; tentative D call: TRBD1 (5 bases). Deletions cut 6 bases from V and 4 bases from J, with 12 bases between. CDR3 size: 13 residues. Germline V gene sequence: CDR1 LNHDA, CDR2 SQIVND (reference sequence). The CDR3 reads CASSPDRGYGYTF. The CDR3 coding sequence is TGTGCCAGTAGCCCCGACAGAGGCTATGGCTACACCTTC.

CDR3 sequence reads: CASNRLAGAYNEQFF. CDR3 in DNA: TGTGCCAGCAACAGACTAGCGGGGGCCTACAATGAGCAGTTCTTC. The chain combines TRBV28 with TRBJ2-1; 12 positions match TRBD2. The CDR3 contains 15 residues. The germline CDR1 and CDR2 sequences are MDHEN and SYDVKM. The junction had 3 bases not matched to a gene; V was cut back by 7 bases and J by 2 bases.

The chain combines TRBV25-1 with TRBJ1-1; D perhaps matches TRBD1 (5 bases). CDR3 length: 13 residues. In germline, CDR1 is MGHDK, CDR2 SYGVNS. V lost 7 bases, J lost 3 bases, and 12 bases lay in between. The CDR3, as DNA: TGTGCCAGCACAGACCCAGGGTACACTGAAGCTTTCTTT. Amino acids: CASTDPGYTEAFF.

The V call is TRBV9, the J call TRBJ2-2; D remains ambiguous. V was clipped by 1 base and J by 2 bases, with 6 bases between them. CDR1 is SGDLS, CDR2 YYNGEE, per germline. This CDR3 is 14 amino acids long. CDR3 DNA sequence: TGTGCCAGCAGCGTAAGGATCAACACCGGGGAGCTGTTTTTT. This codes for CASSVRINTGELFF.